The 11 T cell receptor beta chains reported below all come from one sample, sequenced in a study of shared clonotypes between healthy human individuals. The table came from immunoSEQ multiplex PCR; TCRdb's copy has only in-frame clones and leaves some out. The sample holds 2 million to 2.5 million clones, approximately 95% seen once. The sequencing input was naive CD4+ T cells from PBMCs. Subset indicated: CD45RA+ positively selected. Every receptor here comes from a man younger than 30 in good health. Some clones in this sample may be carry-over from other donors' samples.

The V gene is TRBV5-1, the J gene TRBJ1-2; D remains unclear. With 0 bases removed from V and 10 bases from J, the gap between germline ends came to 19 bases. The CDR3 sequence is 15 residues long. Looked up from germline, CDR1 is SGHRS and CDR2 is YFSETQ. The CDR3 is CASSLEVGVDGDYTF. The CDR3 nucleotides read TGCGCCAGCAGCTTGGAGGTTGGTGTGGACGGGGACTACACCTTC.

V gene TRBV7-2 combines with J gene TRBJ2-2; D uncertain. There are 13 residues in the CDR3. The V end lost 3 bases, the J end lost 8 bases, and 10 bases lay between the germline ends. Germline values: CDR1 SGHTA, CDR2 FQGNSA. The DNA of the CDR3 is TGTGCCAGCAGCTTTACAAGATTTGGGGAGCTGTTTTTT. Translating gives CASSFTRFGELFF.

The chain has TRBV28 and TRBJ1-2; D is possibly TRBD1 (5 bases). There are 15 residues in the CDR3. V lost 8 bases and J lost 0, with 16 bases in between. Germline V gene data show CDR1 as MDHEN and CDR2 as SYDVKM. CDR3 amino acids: CASGDGGAANYGYTF. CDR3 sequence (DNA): TGTGCCAGCGGAGACGGGGGAGCAGCTAACTATGGCTACACCTTC.

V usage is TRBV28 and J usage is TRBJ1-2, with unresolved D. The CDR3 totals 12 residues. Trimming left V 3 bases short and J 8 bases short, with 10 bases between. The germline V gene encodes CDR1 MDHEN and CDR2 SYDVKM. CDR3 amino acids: CASSFTVGGYTF. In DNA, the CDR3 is TGTGCCAGCAGTTTTACAGTGGGGGGCTACACCTTC.

This CDR3 reads CASSDGLAGGYKNIQYF. The CDR3 nucleotides read TGCGCCAGCAGCGACGGACTAGCGGGGGGCTACAAAAACATTCAGTACTTC. This chain joins TRBV5-1 and TRBJ2-4; 14 bases agree with TRBD2. Germline V gene sequence: CDR1 SGHRS, CDR2 YFSETQ. The CDR3 loop spans 17 amino acids. Trimming cost V 4 bases and J 3 bases; bases outside gene matches: 6.

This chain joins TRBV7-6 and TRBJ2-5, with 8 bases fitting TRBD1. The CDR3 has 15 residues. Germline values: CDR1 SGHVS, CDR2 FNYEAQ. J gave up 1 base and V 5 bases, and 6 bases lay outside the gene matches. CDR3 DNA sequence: TGTGCCAGCAGCCTGCGGGACAGGACCCAAGAGACCCAGTACTTC. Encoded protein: CASSLRDRTQETQYF.

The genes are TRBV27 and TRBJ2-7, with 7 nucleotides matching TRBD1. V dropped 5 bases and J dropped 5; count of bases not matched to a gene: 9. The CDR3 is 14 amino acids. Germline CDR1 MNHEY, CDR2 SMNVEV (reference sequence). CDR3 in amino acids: CASSPTGRSNEQYF. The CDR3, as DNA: TGTGCCAGCAGTCCGACAGGGCGGAGCAACGAGCAGTACTTC.

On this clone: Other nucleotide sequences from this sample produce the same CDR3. The CDR3 spells CASSLGDRAYGYTF. The CDR3 coding sequence is TGCGCCAGCAGCTTGGGAGACAGGGCCTATGGCTACACCTTC. The chain joins TRBV5-1 to TRBJ1-2, with 7 bases matching TRBD1. The CDR3 has 14 amino acids. The V gene's germline CDR1 is SGHRS and CDR2 YFSETQ. Trimming cost V 0 bases and J 4 bases; bases outside gene matches: 3.

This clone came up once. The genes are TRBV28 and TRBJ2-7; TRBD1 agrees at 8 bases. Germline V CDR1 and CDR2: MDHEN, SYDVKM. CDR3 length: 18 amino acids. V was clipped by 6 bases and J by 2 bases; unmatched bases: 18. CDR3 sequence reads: CASRPYNAPGQVPYEQYF. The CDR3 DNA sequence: TGTGCCAGCAGACCATATAACGCTCCGGGACAGGTTCCCTACGAGCAGTACTTC.

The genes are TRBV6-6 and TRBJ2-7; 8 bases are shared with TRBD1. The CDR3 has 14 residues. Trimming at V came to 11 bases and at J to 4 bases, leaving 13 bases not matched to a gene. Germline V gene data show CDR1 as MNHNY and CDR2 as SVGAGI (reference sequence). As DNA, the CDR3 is TGTGCCGTCCGTCCTGGACAGGGAGTTTACGAGCAGTACTTC. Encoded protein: CAVRPGQGVYEQYF.

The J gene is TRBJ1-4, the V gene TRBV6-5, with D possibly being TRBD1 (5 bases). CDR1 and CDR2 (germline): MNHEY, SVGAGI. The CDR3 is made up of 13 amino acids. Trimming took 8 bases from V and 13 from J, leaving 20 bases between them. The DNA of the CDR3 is TGTGCCAGCTCCCCCCCAGGGATGAACCGACTGTTTTTT. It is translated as CASSPPGMNRLFF.